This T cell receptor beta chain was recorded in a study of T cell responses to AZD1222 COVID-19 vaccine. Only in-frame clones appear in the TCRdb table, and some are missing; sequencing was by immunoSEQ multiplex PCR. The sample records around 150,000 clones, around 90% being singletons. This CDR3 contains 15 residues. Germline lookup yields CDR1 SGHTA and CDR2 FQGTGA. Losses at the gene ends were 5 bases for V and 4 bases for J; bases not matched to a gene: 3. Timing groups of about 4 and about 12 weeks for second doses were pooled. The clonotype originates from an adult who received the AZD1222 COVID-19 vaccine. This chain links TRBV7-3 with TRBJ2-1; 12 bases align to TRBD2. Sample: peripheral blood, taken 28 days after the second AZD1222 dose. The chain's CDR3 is CASSPGLAGYNEQFF. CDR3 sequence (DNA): TGTGCCAGCAGCCCCGGACTAGCGGGGTACAATGAGCAGTTCTTC.